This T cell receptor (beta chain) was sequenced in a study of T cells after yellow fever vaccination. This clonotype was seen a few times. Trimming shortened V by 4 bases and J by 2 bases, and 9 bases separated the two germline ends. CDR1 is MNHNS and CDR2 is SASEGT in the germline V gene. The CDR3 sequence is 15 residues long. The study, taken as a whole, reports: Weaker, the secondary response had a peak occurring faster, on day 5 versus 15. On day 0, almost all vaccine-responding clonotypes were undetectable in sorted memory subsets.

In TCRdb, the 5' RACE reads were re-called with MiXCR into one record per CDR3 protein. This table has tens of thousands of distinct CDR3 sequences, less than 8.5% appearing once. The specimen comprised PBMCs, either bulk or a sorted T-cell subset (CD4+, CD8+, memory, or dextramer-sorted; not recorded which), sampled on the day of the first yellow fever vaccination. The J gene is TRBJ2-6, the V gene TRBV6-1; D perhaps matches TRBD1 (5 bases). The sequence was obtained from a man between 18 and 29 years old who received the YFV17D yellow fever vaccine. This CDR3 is CASSARGTGANVLTF. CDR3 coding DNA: TGTGCCAGCAGTGCAAGGGGAACTGGGGCCAACGTCCTGACTTTC.